This T cell receptor beta chain was found in a study of cytomegalovirus exposure and HLA in healthy donors. Details on this clone: Its target is not known.

The CDR3 spans 21 residues. Germline CDR1 is SGHRS and CDR2 is YFSETQ. With 3 bases clipped from V and 1 base from J, the junction kept 20 bases outside the gene matches. The PCR had 60 Vbeta and 13 Jbeta primers. Sequencing used immunoSEQ multiplex PCR; TCRdb keeps in-frame clones, though not all of them. The sample holds 110,000 to 150,000 clones, around 78% seen once. Regarding the study as a whole: Later analysis found that TCR beta chains associated with HLA were more clonally expanded than other, equally common chains. Certain sequence variants were highly shared and formed a cluster, and this cluster was likely a sequencing artifact.

The receptor comes from a woman aged 18-29 years in good health and CMV-seropositive. The chain couples TRBV5-1 to TRBJ2-3; 10 bases map to TRBD2. Sequencing input: PBMCs. CDR3 nucleotide sequence: TGCGCCAGCAGCTCACCAAGCTTTCTAGCGGGGGTCCCGGGTGGCACAGATACGCAGTATTTT. Amino acids: CASSSPSFLAGVPGGTDTQYF.